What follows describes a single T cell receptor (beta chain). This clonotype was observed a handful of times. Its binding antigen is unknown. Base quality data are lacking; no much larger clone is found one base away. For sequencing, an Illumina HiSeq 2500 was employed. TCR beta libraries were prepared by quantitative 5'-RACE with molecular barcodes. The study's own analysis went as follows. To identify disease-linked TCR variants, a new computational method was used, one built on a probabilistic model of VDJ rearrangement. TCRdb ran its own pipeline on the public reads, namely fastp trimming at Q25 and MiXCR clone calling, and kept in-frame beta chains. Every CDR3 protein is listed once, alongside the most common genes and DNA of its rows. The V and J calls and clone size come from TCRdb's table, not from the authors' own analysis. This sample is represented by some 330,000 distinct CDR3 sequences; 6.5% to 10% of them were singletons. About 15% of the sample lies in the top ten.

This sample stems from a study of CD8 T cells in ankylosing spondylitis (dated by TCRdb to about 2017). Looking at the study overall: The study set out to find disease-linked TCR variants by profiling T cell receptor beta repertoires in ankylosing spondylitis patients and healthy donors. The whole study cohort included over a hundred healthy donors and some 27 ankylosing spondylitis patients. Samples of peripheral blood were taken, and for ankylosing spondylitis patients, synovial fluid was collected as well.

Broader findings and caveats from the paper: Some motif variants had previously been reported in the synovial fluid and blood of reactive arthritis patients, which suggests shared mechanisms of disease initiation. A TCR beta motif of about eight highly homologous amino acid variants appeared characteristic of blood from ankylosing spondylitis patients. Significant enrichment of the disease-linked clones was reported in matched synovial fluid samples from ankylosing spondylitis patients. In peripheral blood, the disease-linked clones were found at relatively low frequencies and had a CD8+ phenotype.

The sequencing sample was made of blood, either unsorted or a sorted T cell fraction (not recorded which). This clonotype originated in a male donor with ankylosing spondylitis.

The CDR3 region has the sequence CSVGWTGSLDEQYF. The DNA sequence is as follows: TGCAGCGTTGGGTGGACAGGGTCCCTCGACGAGCAGTACTTC. This chain joins TRBV29-1 to TRBJ2-7; 8 junctional bases match TRBD1. Germline trimming amounts to 4 bases on V and 5 bases on J, with 10 as the count of junction bases outside the gene matches. CDR1 is given as SQVTM and CDR2 as ANQGSEA, both from the germline V gene. The CDR3, from cysteine to phenylalanine, totals 14 residues. Of the read, only the CDR3 DNA is kept; its 42 bases are in frame from base 1.